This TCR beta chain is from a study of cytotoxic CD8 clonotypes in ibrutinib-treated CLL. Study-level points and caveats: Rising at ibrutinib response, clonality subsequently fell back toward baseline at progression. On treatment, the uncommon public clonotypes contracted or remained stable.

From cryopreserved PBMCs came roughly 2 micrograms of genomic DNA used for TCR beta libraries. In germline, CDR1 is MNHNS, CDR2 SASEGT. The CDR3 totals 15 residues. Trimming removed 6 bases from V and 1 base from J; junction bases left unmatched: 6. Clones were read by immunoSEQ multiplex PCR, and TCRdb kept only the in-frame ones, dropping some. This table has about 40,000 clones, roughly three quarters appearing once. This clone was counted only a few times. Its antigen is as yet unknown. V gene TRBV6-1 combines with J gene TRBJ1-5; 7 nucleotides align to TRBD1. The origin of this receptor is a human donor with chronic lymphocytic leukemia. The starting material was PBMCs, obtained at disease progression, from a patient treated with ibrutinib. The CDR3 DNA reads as TGTGCCAGCAGACTACAGGGGTACAGCAATCAGCCCCAGCATTTT. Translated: CASRLQGYSNQPQHF.